These T cell receptor beta chains were read from a single sample in a study of T-cell memory formation after mild COVID-19. TCRdb re-called the 5' RACE reads with MiXCR, one entry per CDR3 protein. Among more than 400,000 distinct CDR3 sequences listed, about 20% were seen once. The material sequenced was PBMCs or a T cell subset sorted from them (not recorded which). These receptors were collected from an adult woman who had mild COVID-19 (a few samples of this study predate the infection). Cell type and time point are not known. Both conserved end residues are part of each CDR3. A D gene is named only where the DNA matches it firmly. Size is stated for part of the rows, as once, few or many counts, or as a class when the clone is expanded.

clone_size	v_call	j_call	d_call	cdr3_aa	cdr3_nt
-	TRBV6-1	TRBJ1-2	-	CASKSVVGFGYTF	TGTGCCAGCAAATCGGTCGTAGGGTTCGGCTACACCTTC
-	TRBV18	TRBJ2-3	-	CASSLQTGTRTDTQYF	TGTGCCAGCTCACTTCAGACCGGGACACGCACAGATACGCAGTATTTT
-	TRBV25-1	TRBJ2-1	-	CASSSPGEWNEQFF	TGTGCCAGCAGTTCACCAGGGGAGTGGAATGAGCAGTTCTTC
-	TRBV6-2/TRBV6-3	TRBJ2-3	TRBD1	CASSSWDRGFSDTQYF	TGTGCCAGCAGTTCCTGGGACAGGGGGTTTTCAGATACGCAGTATTTT
many	TRBV29-1	TRBJ2-2	-	CSVESLGGLITGELFF	TGCAGCGTTGAAAGCCTGGGGGGCCTGATCACCGGGGAGCTGTTTTTT
few	TRBV7-9	TRBJ1-5	-	CASSAGPMGQPQHF	TGTGCCAGCAGCGCCGGGCCCATGGGGCAGCCCCAGCATTTT
few	TRBV4-3	TRBJ2-1	-	CASSQGDEQFF	TGCGCCAGCAGCCAAGGGGATGAGCAGTTCTTC
few	TRBV7-6	TRBJ2-3	-	CASQGGDAPGTDTQYF	TGTGCCAGCCAGGGGGGGGACGCACCGGGAACAGATACGCAGTATTTT
few	TRBV19	TRBJ1-2	-	CASSGLGGYTF	TGTGCCAGTAGTGGTCTGGGTGGCTACACCTTC
many	TRBV11-2	TRBJ1-5	-	CASSSRGNQPQHF	TGTGCCAGCAGCTCCAGGGGCAATCAGCCCCAGCATTTT
once	TRBV20-1	TRBJ1-1	-	CSAPYYTEAFF	TGCAGTGCTCCCTACTACACTGAAGCTTTCTTT
many	TRBV7-9	TRBJ1-1	-	CASRDSTGNTEAFF	TGTGCCAGCAGGGATTCGACAGGGAACACTGAAGCTTTCTTT
few	TRBV4-3	TRBJ2-1	-	CASSGRGTYNEQFF	TGCGCCAGCAGCGGTCGCGGAACCTACAATGAGCAGTTCTTC
-	TRBV24-1	TRBJ2-2	TRBD2	CATSDLFGGENTGELFF	TGTGCCACCAGTGATTTGTTCGGGGGGGAGAACACCGGGGAGCTGTTTTTT
-	TRBV30	TRBJ1-5	-	CAISGGRNQPQHF	TGTGCCATATCGGGGGGCAGAAATCAGCCCCAGCATTTT
-	TRBV6-2/TRBV6-3	TRBJ2-1	-	CASRSRDSHPNEQFF	TGTGCCAGCCGAAGTCGGGACTCCCATCCCAATGAGCAGTTCTTC
-	TRBV20-1	TRBJ2-4	-	CSAAEGGIQYF	TGCAGTGCCGCTGAAGGTGGTATTCAGTACTTC
few	TRBV10-3	TRBJ2-1	TRBD2	CAISDRGLAEQFF	TGTGCCATCAGTGATCGGGGACTAGCGGAGCAGTTCTTC